This T cell receptor beta chain was captured in a study of blood T cells in healthy people across ages. Around 9.4 milliliters was the volume of peripheral blood drawn from each donor. The CDR3 totals 16 residues. Looked up from germline, CDR1 is SEHNR and CDR2 is FQNEAQ (reference sequence). The ends lost 2 bases at V and 5 bases at J; junction bases unmatched: 7. This clonotype was seen a few times. The target antigen is unknown. General observations from the study: Aged donors had fewer naive CD4+ cells and lower diversity than long-lived donors. Roughly linear declines in TCR beta diversity per million T cells occurred with age.

Primed by a sample-barcoded 5' primer and a J-beta primer mix, a second PCR proceeded for about 6 to 12 cycles. A tag from a template-switch adaptor with 12 random nucleotides marked each cDNA molecule. One entry per CDR3 protein, called by TCRdb with MiXCR from the 5' RACE reads. The sample records 1.5 million to 2 million distinct CDR3 sequences, about 35% being singletons. The chain couples TRBV7-9 to TRBJ2-1; 9 bases match TRBD2. The sequenced sample was blood. The origin of this receptor is a young woman in good health. The CDR3 coding sequence is TGTGCCAGCAGCTTATACAGGACTAGCGACCACAATGAGCAGTTCTTC. Its translation: CASSLYRTSDHNEQFF.